This T cell receptor beta chain is drawn from a study of blood T cell repertoires in COVID-19. This CDR3 comprises 15 residues. Germline V gives CDR1 KGHSH, CDR2 LQKENI. Trimming left V 3 bases short and J 0 bases short, with 10 bases between. Libraries were prepared by immunoSEQ multiplex PCR; TCRdb keeps only in-frame clonotypes and omits some of them. This table has some 64,000 clones, roughly 90% appearing once. The sample comprised peripheral blood. The chain carries TRBV18 and TRBJ2-3; D is possibly TRBD1 (6 bases). This receptor was taken from an older man with acute or convalescent COVID-19. CDR3 in amino acids: CASSPATGSTDTQYF. CDR3 nucleotides: TGTGCCAGCTCACCCGCGACAGGAAGCACAGATACGCAGTATTTT.